These 2 T cell receptor beta chains share one sample of origin, sequenced in a study of blood T cells in healthy people across ages (dated by TCRdb to the mid-2010s). Libraries were made using 5' RACE. TCRdb records Illumina HiSeq 2500 as the sequencer. A second roughly 6 to 11 cycle PCR used a sample-barcoded 5' primer and a J-beta primer mix. The raw public reads went through TCRdb reprocessing: fastp at Q25, MiXCR clone calling, in-frame beta chains kept. Rows are combined by CDR3 protein, so each entry shows the most common genes and DNA. This sample is represented by around 940,000 distinct CDR3 sequences; roughly 51% of them were singletons. The biggest ten clones account for around a fifth of the sample. Sequencing was carried out using blood. All receptors derive from a woman between 55 and 75 years old in good health.

This clonotype was detected only once. The genes are TRBV6-1 and TRBJ2-4; D may be TRBD1 (5 bases). The DNA end lines up better with TRBJ2-7; the J call may be wrong. Looked up from germline, CDR1 is MNHNS and CDR2 is SASEGT. The CDR3 is made up of 13 amino acids. CDR3 residues: CASNEPGLNEQYF. CDR3 in DNA: TGTGCCAGCAACGAACCAGGGCTTAACGAGCAGTACTTC.

A single count supports this clonotype. The chain has TRBV10-1 and TRBJ2-5; D is perhaps TRBD2 (5 bases). TRBJ2-7 matches the DNA end more closely, so the J call is doubtful. Germline-derived CDR1 and CDR2 are WNHNN and SYGVQD (reference sequence). The CDR3 sequence is 14 residues long. CDR3 sequence reads: CANNPERENYEQYF. The CDR3 nucleotides are TGCGCCAACAATCCTGAGAGGGAAAACTACGAGCAGTACTTC.